The rows below give T cell receptor beta chains drawn from one sample of a study of blood T cells in healthy people across ages. TCRdb analysed the 5' RACE reads with MiXCR anew, one entry per CDR3 protein. This table holds roughly 730,000 distinct CDR3 sequences, approximately 60% found once. Sequenced input: blood. These receptors were taken from a middle-aged man in good health. Each CDR3 is given with its conserved first and last residue. The D gene is left open where the match is weak. Not every row has a clone size; where given, it reads once, few, many or a size class.

clone size	J gene	D gene	V gene	CDR3 protein	CDR3 DNA
NA	TRBJ1-1	TRBD1	TRBV6-6	CASSTPGQGYTEAFF	TGTGCCAGCAGTACCCCCGGACAGGGTTACACTGAAGCTTTCTTT
NA	TRBJ2-1	NA	TRBV20-1	CSAPDLIGLAEQFF	TGCAGTGCCCCGGACTTGATCGGGCTGGCTGAGCAGTTCTTC
few	TRBJ2-7	NA	TRBV12-3/TRBV12-4	CASSSPPPLGRSYEQYF	TGTGCCAGCAGTTCTCCCCCACCCCTGGGTCGATCCTACGAGCAGTACTTC
NA	TRBJ2-4	NA	TRBV14	CASSQAGLAKNIQYF	TGTGCCAGCAGCCAAGCAGGGCTAGCCAAAAACATTCAGTACTTC
NA	TRBJ1-2	NA	TRBV10-3	CAISDLVSPLGGNYGYTF	TGTGCCATCAGTGACTTGGTATCCCCCCTCGGTGGGAACTATGGCTACACCTTC
NA	TRBJ2-7	NA	TRBV5-4	CASIGQSYNEQYF	TGTGCCAGCATTGGCCAGTCCTACAATGAGCAGTACTTC
few	TRBJ1-2	NA	TRBV29-1	CSVVLRYGYTF	TGCAGCGTTGTCCTCCGCTATGGCTACACCTTC
NA	TRBJ1-2	TRBD1	TRBV12-3/TRBV12-4	CASSLRSGTGEGNTF	TGTGCCAGCAGTTTAAGGAGTGGGACAGGGGAGGGGAACACCTTC
NA	TRBJ2-7	NA	TRBV4-3	CASSQELQGLGEQYF	TGCGCCAGCAGCCAAGAACTCCAGGGGTTGGGCGAGCAGTACTTC
NA	TRBJ2-3	NA	TRBV10-2	CASSEGRDTQYF	TGCGCCAGCAGTGAAGGGCGGGATACGCAGTATTTT
NA	TRBJ2-1	NA	TRBV29-1	CSVEDLKNEQFF	TGCAGCGTTGAAGATCTGAAGAATGAGCAGTTCTTC
NA	TRBJ1-2	NA	TRBV20-1	CSARQGKAWAVGYTF	TGCAGTGCTAGACAGGGAAAGGCTTGGGCCGTTGGCTACACCTTC
few	TRBJ2-7	TRBD1	TRBV6-2/TRBV6-3	CASRRQGWDEQYF	TGTGCCAGCAGGCGACAGGGGTGGGACGAGCAGTACTTC
few	TRBJ2-6	TRBD1	TRBV15	CATSRGSGGTSGANVLTF	TGTGCCACCAGCAGAGGGTCAGGGGGTACCTCTGGGGCCAACGTCCTGACTTTC
NA	TRBJ2-7	TRBD1	TRBV5-1	CASSLEQGVREQYF	TGCGCCAGCAGCTTGGAACAGGGGGTACGTGAGCAGTACTTC
few	TRBJ2-1	NA	TRBV20-1	CSAPGEGENEQFF	TGCAGTGCTCCAGGGGAAGGAGAGAATGAGCAGTTCTTC
NA	TRBJ1-5	TRBD1	TRBV5-1	CASSQGTGGTSNQPQHF	TGCGCCAGCAGCCAAGGGACAGGAGGGACTAGCAATCAGCCCCAGCATTTT
once	TRBJ2-5	NA	TRBV28	CASTGLTAVQYF	TGTGCCAGCACCGGACTAACAGCCGTGCAGTACTTC
NA	TRBJ2-3	NA	TRBV10-3	CAIRASTDTQYF	TGTGCCATCAGGGCGAGCACAGATACGCAGTATTTT
NA	TRBJ1-2	NA	TRBV20-1	CSARDNGYTF	TGCAGTGCTAGAGATAACGGCTACACCTTC
NA	TRBJ2-5	NA	TRBV6-1	CASSENRGLGETQYF	TGTGCCAGCAGTGAAAATCGGGGACTCGGGGAGACCCAGTACTTC
few	TRBJ2-1	TRBD1	TRBV27	CASSPRTGTGVGEQFF	TGTGCCAGCAGTCCCCGTACCGGGACAGGGGTAGGGGAGCAGTTCTTC
NA	TRBJ2-1	TRBD2	TRBV28	CASSFPASGNEQFF	TGTGCCAGCAGTTTCCCGGCTAGCGGGAACGAGCAGTTCTTC
few	TRBJ1-5	NA	TRBV29-1	CSAGNTGSNQPQHF	TGCAGCGCCGGAAATACAGGGAGCAATCAGCCCCAGCATTTT
NA	TRBJ1-1	NA	TRBV12-3/TRBV12-4	CASSFTRTNTETFF	TGTGCCAGCAGTTTTACGAGGACAAACACTGAAACTTTCTTT
NA	TRBJ1-4	NA	TRBV6-1	CASSGGRGATNEKLFF	TGTGCCAGCAGCGGGGGACGGGGGGCCACTAATGAAAAACTGTTTTTT
NA	TRBJ1-2	NA	TRBV7-2	CASSADTRGGYTF	TGTGCCAGCAGCGCTGATACCAGGGGTGGCTACACCTTC
NA	TRBJ2-1	NA	TRBV20-1	CSARVGRETGGYNEQFF	TGCAGTGCTAGAGTGGGCAGGGAAACGGGTGGTTACAATGAGCAGTTCTTC
NA	TRBJ1-1	NA	TRBV28	CASSSPSGGRHTEAFF	TGTGCCAGCAGTTCCCCCTCCGGGGGAAGGCACACTGAAGCTTTCTTT
NA	TRBJ2-1	NA	TRBV7-2	CASSPIVSDEQFF	TGTGCCAGCAGCCCCATAGTTTCCGATGAGCAGTTCTTC
NA	TRBJ2-4	NA	TRBV13	CASRPSPGKNIQYF	TGTGCCAGCAGACCCTCCCCCGGTAAAAACATTCAGTACTTC
NA	TRBJ2-3	TRBD2	TRBV20-1	CSALDGRGSTDTQYF	TGCAGTGCTCTCGACGGGCGGGGGAGCACAGATACGCAGTATTTT
NA	TRBJ2-5	NA	TRBV5-1	CASSLGPPETQYF	TGCGCCAGCAGCTTGGGACCGCCAGAGACCCAGTACTTC
once	TRBJ2-7	NA	TRBV7-2	CASSLNFRGSYEQYF	TGTGCCAGCAGCTTAAATTTTCGAGGGTCCTACGAGCAGTACTTC
NA	TRBJ1-2	TRBD1	TRBV9	CASSVTKTGGSGYTF	TGTGCCAGCAGCGTAACTAAAACAGGGGGCAGTGGCTACACCTTC
NA	TRBJ2-7	NA	TRBV28	CASRGGQAYEQYF	TGTGCCAGCAGGGGGGGCCAGGCGTACGAGCAGTACTTC
NA	TRBJ2-7	TRBD1	TRBV28	CASSFTGVYEQYF	TGTGCCAGCAGTTTCACAGGGGTCTACGAGCAGTACTTC
few	TRBJ2-6	NA	TRBV29-1	CSVWVGDKDSGANVLTF	TGCAGCGTGTGGGTGGGGGATAAGGACTCTGGGGCCAACGTCCTGACTTTC
NA	TRBJ2-1	NA	TRBV27	CASSFPDNEQFF	TGTGCCAGCAGTTTTCCAGACAATGAGCAGTTCTTC
NA	TRBJ1-2	NA	TRBV7-6	CASSLVEGADGYTF	TGTGCCAGCAGCTTAGTCGAGGGTGCAGATGGCTACACCTTC
NA	TRBJ2-5	TRBD2	TRBV2	CATGTSGLNEQYF	TGTGCCACCGGGACTAGCGGGCTCAATGAGCAGTACTTC
NA	TRBJ1-1	NA	TRBV4-1	CASSQPGAGSGRPEAFF	TGCGCCAGCAGCCAACCAGGGGCCGGGTCGGGACGTCCTGAAGCTTTCTTT
NA	TRBJ2-6	TRBD2	TRBV5-6	CASSLVAGAGANVLTF	TGTGCCAGCAGCTTAGTAGCGGGGGCTGGGGCCAACGTCCTGACTTTC
NA	TRBJ2-5	NA	TRBV29-1	CSVIQTRKSVTGTQYF	TGCAGCGTTATTCAGACTCGAAAGAGCGTTACAGGAACCCAGTACTTC
NA	TRBJ2-5	TRBD1	TRBV14	CASSRTGRPRETQYF	TGTGCCAGCAGCCGGACAGGGAGGCCGAGAGAGACCCAGTACTTC
NA	TRBJ1-1	NA	TRBV15	CATSRDPPGENTEAFF	TGTGCCACCAGCAGAGATCCGCCAGGGGAGAACACTGAAGCTTTCTTT
NA	TRBJ1-5	TRBD1	TRBV27	CASKPSQGAIQPQHF	TGTGCCAGCAAACCATCACAGGGGGCAATTCAGCCCCAGCATTTT
few	TRBJ2-7	TRBD1	TRBV29-1	CSVGRTGGPEQYF	TGCAGCGTTGGTCGGACAGGCGGCCCCGAGCAGTACTTC
NA	TRBJ2-4	TRBD2	TRBV12-3/TRBV12-4	CASSFRLAGALAKNIQYF	TGTGCCAGCAGTTTTAGACTAGCGGGGGCCCTAGCCAAAAACATTCAGTACTTC
few	TRBJ1-6	NA	TRBV7-2	CASSRDAGPRALHF	TGTGCCAGCAGTCGGGACGCAGGCCCTCGGGCCCTCCACTTT
NA	TRBJ2-1	TRBD2	TRBV7-2	CASGAGGSYNEQFF	TGTGCCAGCGGGGCGGGGGGCTCCTACAATGAGCAGTTCTTC
NA	TRBJ2-3	NA	TRBV6-1	CASRRIYTDTQYF	TGTGCCAGCAGGCGGATATACACAGATACGCAGTATTTT
few	TRBJ2-3	NA	TRBV10-3	CAISGNPSIVAVLTDTQYF	TGTGCCATCAGTGGGAACCCATCTATTGTTGCGGTACTCACAGATACGCAGTATTTT
NA	TRBJ2-5	NA	TRBV15	CATSREDSETQYF	TGTGCCACCAGCAGAGAGGACTCGGAGACCCAGTACTTC